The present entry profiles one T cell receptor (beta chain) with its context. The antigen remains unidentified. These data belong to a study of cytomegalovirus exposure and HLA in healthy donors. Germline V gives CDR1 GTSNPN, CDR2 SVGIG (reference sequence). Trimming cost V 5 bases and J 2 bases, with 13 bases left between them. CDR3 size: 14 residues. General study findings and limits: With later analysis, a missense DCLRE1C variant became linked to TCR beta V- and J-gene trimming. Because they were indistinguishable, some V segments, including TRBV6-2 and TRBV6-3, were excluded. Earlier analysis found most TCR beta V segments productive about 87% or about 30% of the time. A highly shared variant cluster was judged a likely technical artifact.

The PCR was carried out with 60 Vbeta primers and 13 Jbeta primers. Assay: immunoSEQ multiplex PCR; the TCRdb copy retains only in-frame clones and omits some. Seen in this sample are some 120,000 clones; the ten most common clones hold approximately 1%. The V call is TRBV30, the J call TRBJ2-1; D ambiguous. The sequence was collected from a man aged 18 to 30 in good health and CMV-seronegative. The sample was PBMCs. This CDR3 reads CAWASQVTYNEQFF. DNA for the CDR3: TGTGCCTGGGCCTCGCAGGTCACCTACAATGAGCAGTTCTTC.